Below are 16 T cell receptor beta chains sequenced from a single sample in a study of blood T cell repertoires in COVID-19. Some clones are missing from TCRdb's copy, which holds only in-frame ones; the method was immunoSEQ multiplex PCR. In the table there are roughly 140,000 clones, approximately 83% of which are singletons. Specimen: peripheral blood. All receptors derive from an older woman with COVID-19, enrolled during active disease.

The CDR3 DNA follows: TGTGCCAGTAGTACGCGGGGCTATAGCTCCTACAATGAGCAGTTCTTC. It specifies CASSTRGYSSYNEQFF. The genes are TRBV19 and TRBJ2-1, with D possibly matching TRBD2 (6 bases). V lost 4 bases to trimming and J lost 0 bases, with 13 bases between them. Germline V lookup: CDR1 LNHDA, CDR2 SQIVND (reference sequence). The CDR3 is 16 residues long.

The chain is built from TRBV18 and TRBJ2-1; a possible D gene is TRBD2 (6 bases). Germline lookup yields CDR1 KGHSH and CDR2 LQKENI. CDR3 length equals 16 residues. V was clipped by 1 base and J by 1 base, with 11 bases between them. The CDR3 is CASSPRAGKSYNEQFF. For the CDR3, the DNA is TGTGCCAGCTCACCACGGGCGGGGAAGTCCTACAATGAGCAGTTCTTC.

V is TRBV27 and J is TRBJ1-6, with 7 bases matching TRBD1. With 4 bases clipped from V and 3 bases from J, the junction kept 3 bases outside the gene matches. Germline-derived CDR1 and CDR2 are MNHEY and SMNVEV (reference sequence). The CDR3 sequence is 15 residues long. This CDR3 is CASSSRQGYNSPLHF. CDR3 in DNA: TGTGCCAGCAGTTCTCGACAGGGCTATAATTCACCCCTCCACTTT.

The chain employs TRBV7-9 and TRBJ1-1, with D possibly being TRBD1 (5 bases). V was shortened by 5 bases and J by 7 bases, with 14 bases between the two germline ends. Germline lookup yields CDR1 SEHNR and CDR2 FQNEAQ (reference sequence). The CDR3 is made up of 13 amino acids. CDR3 bases: TGTGCCAGCAGCCCATTAGACAGCCTTGAAGCTTTCTTT. It specifies CASSPLDSLEAFF.

The chain recombines TRBV9 with TRBJ2-1; TRBD2 matches at 10 bases. V lost 3 bases to trimming and J lost 4 bases; unmatched junction nucleotides: 1. CDR1 and CDR2 from the germline V gene are SGDLS and YYNGEE. This CDR3 has 14 amino acids. The CDR3 spells CASSASGGYNEQFF. The CDR3 nucleotides read TGTGCCAGCAGCGCTAGCGGGGGTTACAATGAGCAGTTCTTC.

The chain has TRBV6-1 and TRBJ2-3; 7 bases map to TRBD2. The CDR3 is 16 residues long. Germline CDR1 is MNHNS and CDR2 is SASEGT. Losses at the gene ends were 1 base for V and 2 bases for J; bases not matched to a gene: 6. The CDR3 DNA is TGTGCCAGCAGTGAAGGGGGGGGACTACTCACAGATACGCAGTATTTT. Translated, it gives CASSEGGGLLTDTQYF.

The rearrangement uses TRBV6-5 and TRBJ1-2; no clear D gene. From germline, CDR1 is MNHEY and CDR2 SVGAGI. V dropped 6 bases and J dropped 3 bases, with 11 bases sitting between them. CDR3 size: 13 residues. The chain's CDR3 is CASRKGADYGYTF. The CDR3 DNA is TGTGCCAGCAGGAAAGGAGCGGACTATGGCTACACCTTC.

The rearrangement joins TRBV7-9 to TRBJ2-7; D unresolved. V was trimmed by 5 bases and J by 5 bases, leaving 7 bases between them. CDR1 SEHNR and CDR2 FQNEAQ come from the germline V gene (reference sequence). This CDR3 has 11 amino acids. In nucleotides, the CDR3 is TGTGCCAGCAGCGAGAGAGACGAGCAGTACTTC. Encoded protein: CASSERDEQYF.

The chain is built from TRBV18 and TRBJ1-1, with 8 positions matching TRBD1. Unmatched junction bases numbered 7, after V lost 3 bases and J lost 1 base. The CDR3 is 16 amino acids. Germline CDR1 is KGHSH and CDR2 is LQKENI. Written as DNA, the CDR3 is TGTGCCAGCTCACCGGACAGGGTAATTGGGAACACTGAAGCTTTCTTT. Protein: CASSPDRVIGNTEAFF. Using reference TRBV18 and TRBJ1-1 for the parts outside the CDR3, the full variable domain is NAGVMQNPRHLVRRRGQEARLRCSPMKGHSHVYWYRQLPEEGLKFMVYLQKENIIDESGMPKERFSAEFPKEGPSILRIQQVVRGDSAAYFCASSPDRVIGNTEAFFGQGTRLTVV.

The J gene is TRBJ2-7, the V gene TRBV7-3, with 7 nucleotides matching TRBD2. The germline V gene encodes CDR1 SGHTA and CDR2 FQGTGA. V shed 5 bases, J shed 5 bases, and the junction held 12 bases outside the gene matches. The CDR3 is 15 amino acids. The CDR3 region has the DNA TGTGCCAGCAGCAAAACTAGCGATCGGGTAAACGAGCAGTACTTC. Translation: CASSKTSDRVNEQYF.

This chain connects TRBV27 to TRBJ2-2; the D gene is possibly TRBD1 (5 bases). The CDR3 consists of 14 residues. Trimming removed 3 bases from V and 3 bases from J, with 8 bases in between. The germline V gene has CDR1 MNHEY and CDR2 SMNVEV (reference sequence). The CDR3 DNA follows: TGTGCCAGCAGTTTCCAGGGATACACCGGGGAGCTGTTTTTT. Translated, it gives CASSFQGYTGELFF.

This clone was found a few times. The genes are TRBV11-3 and TRBJ2-7; 12 bases align to TRBD1. Germline loops: CDR1 SGHNT, CDR2 YENEEA. CDR3 size: 14 residues. The ends lost 5 bases at V and 7 bases at J; junction bases unmatched: 6. The CDR3 sequence: CASSRGQGAREQYF. DNA for the CDR3: TGTGCCAGCAGCCGGGGACAGGGGGCCAGGGAGCAGTACTTC.

V gene TRBV4-1 combines with J gene TRBJ2-2; TRBD2 aligns across 12 bases. The CDR3 sequence is 19 residues long. The V gene's germline CDR1 is MGHRA and CDR2 YSYEKL. The ends lost 0 bases at V and 7 bases at J; junction bases unmatched: 12. Here the CDR3 DNA reads TGCGCCAGCAGCCAAGATTGGCTAGCGGGGGGGCGGAAAATCGGGGAGCTGTTTTTT. It yields the protein CASSQDWLAGGRKIGELFF.

This clone was counted a few times. The chain combines TRBV14 with TRBJ2-1; D is possibly TRBD2 (5 bases). Deletions cut 1 base from V and 2 bases from J, with 15 bases between. CDR1 is SGHDN, CDR2 FVKESK, per germline. This CDR3 has 17 residues. This CDR3 reads CASSQGAALSPYNEQFF. CDR3 DNA: TGTGCCAGCAGCCAAGGAGCGGCGTTGAGCCCCTACAATGAGCAGTTCTTC.

This chain links TRBV2 with TRBJ2-1; 8 nucleotides agree with TRBD2. The J segment lost 0 bases and the V segment lost 3 bases, leaving 22 bases of the junction unmatched. The CDR3 is 22 residues long. Per germline, CDR1 SNHLY and CDR2 FYNNEI. CDR3 in DNA: TGTGCCAGCAGTGAGCCGACCGTCCCAGGGGTAGGCGGGGGGAGCTCCTACAATGAGCAGTTCTTC. This sequence encodes CASSEPTVPGVGGGSSYNEQFF.

This chain connects TRBV18 to TRBJ1-6; TRBD1 agrees at 7 bases. Losses at the gene ends were 11 bases for V and 5 bases for J; bases not matched to a gene: 9. The CDR3 length is 14 residues. The V gene's germline CDR1 is KGHSH and CDR2 LQKENI. The CDR3 spells CAHIEGANNSPLHF. The CDR3 bases are TGTGCCCATATCGAGGGGGCGAATAATTCACCCCTCCACTTT.